The clone carrying this TCR beta chain was detected a few times. With a J-beta primer mix and a sample-barcoded 5' primer, a second PCR ran about 7 to 12 cycles. MiXCR was run by TCRdb on the 5' RACE reads, yielding one entry per CDR3 protein. Here the sample spans under 1,000,000 distinct CDR3 sequences, around 36% being singletons. The data were obtained in a study of blood T cells in healthy people across ages. Across the study: Researchers report that template switching captured about one barcoded beta molecule per two T cells.

CDR3 size: 10 residues. The germline gives CDR1 MDHEN, CDR2 SYDVKM. The V gene lost 8 bases and the J gene lost 7 bases, with 9 bases spanning the gap. The TCR was taken from a man younger than 35 in good health. The chain uses TRBV28 and TRBJ2-7, with no clear D. The sequenced sample consisted of blood. CDR3 protein: CASGSEEQYF. CDR3 DNA: TGTGCCAGCGGATCCGAAGAGCAGTACTTC.